The 26 T cell receptor beta chains given below trace back to one sample, sequenced in a study of CD8+CD57+ T cells in acquired aplastic anemia. Only patients with CD8+CD57+ cell expansion on flow cytometry were chosen for sequencing. For CDR3 and TCR beta VDJ profiling, genomic DNA was the template used. TCRdb reprocessed the reads with MiXCR, giving one entry per CDR3 protein. This sample has some 150,000 distinct CDR3 sequences, with 71% found just once. Specimen: sorted CD4+, CD8+, or CD8+CD57+ T cells (not recorded which) from PBMCs. The origin of the receptors is a human donor with aplastic anemia.

The J gene is TRBJ1-5, the V gene TRBV7-8; weak D call: TRBD1 (6 bases). Trimming shortened V by 5 bases and J by 3 bases, and 11 bases separated the two germline ends. The germline gives CDR1 SGHVS, CDR2 FQNEAQ. The CDR3 totals 14 residues. The CDR3 coding sequence is TGTGCCAGCAGCAAGGGGGGGGTCAATCAGCCCCAGCATTTT. Translating it yields CASSKGGVNQPQHF.

The V and J genes are TRBV9 and TRBJ1-1; TRBD1 is a possible D gene (6 bases). The length of the CDR3 is 15 residues. The germline V and J ends were trimmed by 3 bases and 0 bases, with 12 bases remaining between them. The germline V gene encodes CDR1 SGDLS and CDR2 YYNGEE. CDR3 protein: CASSARQDLNTEAFF. CDR3 in DNA: TGTGCCAGCAGCGCACGACAGGATTTGAACACTGAAGCTTTCTTT.

The rearrangement joins TRBV20-1 to TRBJ2-3, with D hard to call. There are 12 residues in the CDR3. CDR1 and CDR2 from the germline V gene are DFQATT and SNEGSKA (reference sequence). Trimming took 3 bases from V and 4 from J, leaving 8 bases between them. The CDR3 is CSARISPDTQYF. The CDR3 DNA reads TGCAGTGCTAGGATTAGTCCAGATACGCAGTATTTT.

J is TRBJ2-5 and V is TRBV10-3; D might be TRBD2 (7 bases). V was clipped by 6 bases and J by 5 bases, with 25 bases between them. The CDR3 loop spans 17 amino acids. Germline V gene data show CDR1 as ENHRY and CDR2 as SYGVKD. The chain's CDR3 is CAIRERLGGAEGETQYF. In DNA form, the CDR3 reads TGTGCCATCAGGGAACGATTAGGGGGGGCCGAGGGGGAGACCCAGTACTTC.

Concerning this clonotype: Germline is not matched at one junction end, which may reflect a read error. This sequence joins TRBV12-3 or TRBV12-4 and TRBJ1-1; weak D call: TRBD1 (5 bases). This CDR3 is built from 16 residues. CDR3 nucleotides: TGTGCCAGCAGTCGTATCACCGGGACTTCGAACACTGAGGCTTTCTTT. It translates to CASSRITGTSNTEAFF.

The chain employs TRBV29-1 and TRBJ1-6; 7 positions agree with TRBD1. V lost 6 bases, J lost 5 bases, and 4 bases stayed unmatched. CDR1 SQVTM and CDR2 ANQGSEA come from the germline V gene. The CDR3 runs 13 residues. For the CDR3, the DNA is TGCAGCGTCCAGACAGGGAATAATTCACCCCTCCACTTT. It is translated as CSVQTGNNSPLHF.

The chain employs TRBV9 and TRBJ2-5; the D is unclear. The CDR3 is 14 residues long. V lost 0 bases, J lost 2 bases, and 8 bases lay in between. CDR1 is SGDLS and CDR2 is YYNGEE in the germline V gene. The chain's CDR3 is CASSVGAGQETQYF. The CDR3 DNA sequence: TGTGCCAGCAGCGTAGGGGCAGGTCAAGAGACCCAGTACTTC.

This clonotype is medium-sized in the sample. The rearrangement joins TRBV6-4 to TRBJ2-1; no reliable D call. V was cut by 2 bases and J by 1 base, with 9 bases left in between. This CDR3 has 15 amino acids. CDR1 and CDR2 (germline): MRHNA, SNTAGT. The CDR3 here is CASSDGTQSYNEQFF. Written as DNA, the CDR3 is TGTGCCAGCAGTGACGGCACACAATCCTACAATGAGCAGTTCTTC.

Here the CDR3 DNA reads TGTGCCATCAGTGACCTTGGGACAGGGGAAGCTGGGGCCAACGTCCTGACTTTC. Translated: CAISDLGTGEAGANVLTF. The J gene is TRBJ2-6, the V gene TRBV10-3; 10 bases fit TRBD1. Germline V gene sequence: CDR1 ENHRY, CDR2 SYGVKD. Unmatched junction bases numbered 7, after V lost 3 bases and J lost 2 bases. CDR3 length: 18 amino acids.

The V gene is TRBV24-1, the J gene TRBJ2-7; D could derive from TRBD1 or TRBD2 (5 bases each). CDR1 and CDR2 from the germline V gene are KGHDR and SFDVKD. This CDR3 has 14 residues. V dropped 5 bases and J dropped 6 bases, with 16 bases sitting between them. The DNA of the CDR3 is TGTGCCACCAGTGCAAGGGGACGGATCTCCGAGCAGTACTTC. Its protein is CATSARGRISEQYF.

The genes are TRBV2 and TRBJ2-7; the D call may be TRBD1 or TRBD2 (5 bases each). Germline CDR1 and CDR2: SNHLY and FYNNEI. The CDR3 covers 15 residues. Trimming stripped 6 bases from V and 4 bases from J, with 19 bases between. The CDR3 region is CASSFYWGGGYEQYF. The CDR3 nucleotides are TGTGCCAGCAGCTTTTATTGGGGCGGCGGGTACGAGCAGTACTTC. Full variable domain (missing parts from reference TRBV2 and TRBJ2-7): EPEVTQTPSHQVTQMGQEVILRCVPISNHLYFYWYRQILGQKVEFLVSFYNNEISEKSEIFDDQFSVERPDGSNFTLKIRSTKLEDSAMYFCASSFYWGGGYEQYFGPGTRLTVT.

The chain carries TRBV5-1 and TRBJ2-7, with 9 bases that match TRBD2. Germline trimming cut 2 bases from V and 0 bases from J; bases unmatched to any gene: 3. Per germline, CDR1 SGHRS and CDR2 YFSETQ. CDR3 length: 15 residues. Here the CDR3 reads CASSLLAGSSYEQYF. The CDR3 DNA reads as TGCGCCAGCAGCTTACTAGCGGGCAGCTCCTACGAGCAGTACTTC.

The V and J genes are TRBV7-2 and TRBJ2-2; either TRBD1 or TRBD2 may supply D (6 bases each). This CDR3 has 15 amino acids. The germline V gene has CDR1 SGHTA and CDR2 FQGNSA. V was clipped by 2 bases and J by 3 bases, with 10 bases between them. For the CDR3, the DNA is TGTGCCAGCAGCTTATTTGGGGGGCACACCGGGGAGCTGTTTTTT. Its translation: CASSLFGGHTGELFF.

The chain joins TRBV19 to TRBJ2-3; D gene uncertain. Trimming left V 3 bases short and J 0 bases short, with 10 bases between. The germline CDR1 and CDR2 sequences are LNHDA and SQIVND (reference sequence). The CDR3 is 15 amino acids. The DNA for the CDR3 is TGTGCCAGTAGTATCGGACCCTCTAGCACAGATACGCAGTATTTT. Protein sequence: CASSIGPSSTDTQYF.

A note on this clonotype: At one end, the junction sequence differs from germline, possibly due to a read error. The chain recombines TRBV10-3 with TRBJ1-4; TRBD1 might be the D (6 bases). The CDR3 length is 14 residues. CDR1 is ENHRY and CDR2 is SYGVKD in the germline V gene. CDR3 loop: CAISAGATNEKLFF. As DNA, the CDR3 is TGTGCCATCAGTGCAGGGGCAACGAATGAAAAACTGTTTTTT.

J is TRBJ2-3 and V is TRBV7-2; maybe TRBD2 (6 bases). Germline V gene data show CDR1 as SGHTA and CDR2 as FQGNSA. V was shortened by 5 bases and J by 2 bases, with 11 bases between the two germline ends. CDR3 length: 14 residues. The CDR3 bases are TGTGCCAGCAGCACCTGGGACTTCACAGATACGCAGTATTTT. Amino acids: CASSTWDFTDTQYF.

The chain joins TRBV10-3 to TRBJ1-5, with TRBD1 as a possible D gene (5 bases). From germline, CDR1 is ENHRY and CDR2 SYGVKD. The CDR3 runs to 13 residues. Trimming removed 6 bases from V and 3 bases from J, with 9 bases in between. The CDR3 DNA reads as TGTGCCATCAGGGACATCTCCAATCAGCCCCAGCATTTT. It is translated as CAIRDISNQPQHF.

The V call is TRBV5-5, the J call TRBJ2-7, with D tentatively TRBD1 (5 bases). With 2 bases removed from V and 5 bases from J, the gap between germline ends came to 11 bases. Looked up from germline, CDR1 is SGHKS and CDR2 is YYEKEE (reference sequence). The CDR3 spans 13 residues. The CDR3 sequence: CASSLGVSHEQYF. The CDR3 bases are TGTGCCAGCAGCTTAGGGGTATCCCACGAGCAGTACTTC. The full variable domain, with the rest looked up from reference TRBV5-5 and TRBJ2-7, is DAGVTQSPTHLIKTRGQQVTLRCSPISGHKSVSWYQQVLGQGPQFIFQYYEKEERGRGNFPDRFSARQFPNYSSELNVNALLLGDSALYLCASSLGVSHEQYFGPGTRLTVT.

This clonotype turned up a few times. The chain links TRBV20-1 to TRBJ1-6; weak D call: TRBD1 (5 bases). The CDR3 runs 14 residues. Germline CDR1 reads DFQATT; CDR2 reads SNEGSKA (reference sequence). Trimming left V 6 bases short and J 13 bases short, with 22 bases between. CDR3 region: CSAPGSGQPAPLHF. CDR3 nucleotides: TGCAGTGCCCCAGGGTCCGGGCAGCCTGCGCCCCTCCACTTT.

This clonotype has a handful of counts. This chain joins TRBV5-8 and TRBJ1-2; 9 bases are a match to TRBD1. The CDR3 covers 12 residues. Looked up from germline, CDR1 is SGHTS and CDR2 is YDEGEE. The V segment lost 7 bases and the J segment 4 bases; nucleotides outside the gene matches: 2. This CDR3 is CASRDRAYGYTF. CDR3 in DNA: TGTGCCAGCCGGGACAGGGCCTATGGCTACACCTTC.

V is TRBV20-1 and J is TRBJ2-3, with no clear D. This CDR3 has 14 residues. Trimming took 0 bases from V and 2 from J, leaving 9 bases between them. The germline V gene has CDR1 DFQATT and CDR2 SNEGSKA (reference sequence). CDR3: CSARDLQSTDTQYF. DNA for the CDR3: TGCAGTGCTAGAGATCTCCAGTCCACAGATACGCAGTATTTT.

The chain links TRBV10-3 to TRBJ2-5; no clear D gene. CDR1 and CDR2 from the germline V gene are ENHRY and SYGVKD. The CDR3 has 14 amino acids. The germline V and J ends were trimmed by 6 bases and 2 bases, with 13 bases remaining between them. CDR3 coding DNA: TGTGCCATCAGACGAGGACGGATACAAGAGACCCAGTACTTC. This sequence encodes CAIRRGRIQETQYF.

In its sample, this clonotype was seen a few times. This rearrangement joins TRBV6-4 to TRBJ2-2; 8 bases agree with TRBD2. Germline lookup yields CDR1 MRHNA and CDR2 SNTAGT. The CDR3 covers 15 residues. V lost 0 bases, J lost 3 bases, and 0 bases stayed unmatched. CDR3 in DNA: TGTGCCAGCAGTGACTCTAGCGGGGACACCGGGGAGCTGTTTTTT. Translation gives CASSDSSGDTGELFF.

The chain uses TRBV2 and TRBJ2-6, with unresolved D. Trimming took off 6 bases at V and 0 bases at J, with 9 bases between the two ends. The CDR3 is made up of 15 amino acids. Germline V lookup: CDR1 SNHLY, CDR2 FYNNEI. CDR3 nucleotide sequence: TGTGCCAGCAGCGGACGGAACTCTGGGGCCAACGTCCTGACTTTC. Translated, it gives CASSGRNSGANVLTF.

The V call is TRBV29-1, the J call TRBJ2-1; tentatively, D is TRBD1 (6 bases). Germline values: CDR1 SQVTM, CDR2 ANQGSEA. The CDR3 runs 12 residues. Trimming cost V 6 bases and J 7 bases, with 13 bases left between them. The CDR3 DNA follows: TGCAGCGTGTGGAAAGGGGGAAATGAGCAGTTCTTC. Translation gives CSVWKGGNEQFF.

The CDR3 coding sequence is TGTGCCAGTAGTGACAGGGGACCCTATAATTCACCCCTCCACTTT. Amino acids: CASSDRGPYNSPLHF. The genes are TRBV19 and TRBJ1-6, with 8 bases matching TRBD1. J was trimmed by 2 bases and V by 5 bases; bases with no gene match: 2. Germline lookup yields CDR1 LNHDA and CDR2 SQIVND (reference sequence). The CDR3 sequence is 15 residues long. The full variable domain, rest sourced from reference TRBV19 and TRBJ1-6, is DGGITQSPKYLFRKEGQNVTLSCEQNLNHDAMYWYRQDPGQGLRLIYYSQIVNDFQKGDIAEGYSVSREKKESFPLTVTSAQKNPTAFYLCASSDRGPYNSPLHFGNGTRLTVT.